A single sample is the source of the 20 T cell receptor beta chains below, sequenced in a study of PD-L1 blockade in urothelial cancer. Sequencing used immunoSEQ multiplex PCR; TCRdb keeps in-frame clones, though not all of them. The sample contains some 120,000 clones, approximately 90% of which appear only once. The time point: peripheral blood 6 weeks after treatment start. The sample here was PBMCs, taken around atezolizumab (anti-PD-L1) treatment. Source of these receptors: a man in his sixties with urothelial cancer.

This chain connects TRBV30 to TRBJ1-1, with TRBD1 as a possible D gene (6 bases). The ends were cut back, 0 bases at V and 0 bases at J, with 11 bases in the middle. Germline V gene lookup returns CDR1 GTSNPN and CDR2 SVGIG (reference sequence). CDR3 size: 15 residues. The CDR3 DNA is TGTGCCTGGAGTGTACTTAACAGGGTGAACACTGAAGCTTTCTTT. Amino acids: CAWSVLNRVNTEAFF.

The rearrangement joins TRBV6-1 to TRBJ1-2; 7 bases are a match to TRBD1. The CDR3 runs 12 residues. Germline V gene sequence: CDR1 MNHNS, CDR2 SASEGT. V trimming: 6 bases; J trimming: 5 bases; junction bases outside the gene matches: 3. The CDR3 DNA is TGTGCCAGCAGGAAACAGGGGTATGGCTACACCTTC. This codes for CASRKQGYGYTF.

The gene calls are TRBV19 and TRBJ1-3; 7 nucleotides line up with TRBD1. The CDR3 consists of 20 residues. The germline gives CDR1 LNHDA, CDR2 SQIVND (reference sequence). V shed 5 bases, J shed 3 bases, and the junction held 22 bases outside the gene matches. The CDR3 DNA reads TGTGCCAGTAGTCTCCTCCTGGGACAGCATTTGCTCTGTTATGGAAACACCATATATTTT. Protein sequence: CASSLLLGQHLLCYGNTIYF.

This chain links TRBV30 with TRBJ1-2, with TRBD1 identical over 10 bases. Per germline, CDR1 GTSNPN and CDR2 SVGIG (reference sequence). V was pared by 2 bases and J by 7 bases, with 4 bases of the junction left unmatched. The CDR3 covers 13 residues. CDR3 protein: CAWSPRQGAGYTF. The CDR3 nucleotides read TGTGCCTGGAGTCCCCGACAGGGGGCTGGCTACACCTTC.

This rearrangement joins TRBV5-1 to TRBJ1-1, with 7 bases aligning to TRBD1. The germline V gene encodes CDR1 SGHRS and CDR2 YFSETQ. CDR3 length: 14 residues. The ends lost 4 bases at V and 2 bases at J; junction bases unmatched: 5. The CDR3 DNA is TGCGCCAGCAGCGGGGGACAGCCCAACACTGAAGCTTTCTTT. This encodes CASSGGQPNTEAFF.

CDR3 amino acids: CASSSTGTGGPYEQYF. The CDR3 DNA sequence: TGTGCCAGCAGTTCCACCGGGACAGGGGGTCCCTACGAGCAGTACTTC. The chain is built from TRBV6-6 and TRBJ2-7; 11 bases match TRBD1. The CDR3 loop spans 16 amino acids. J lost 2 bases, V lost 4 bases, and 7 bases had no gene match. Germline V gene lookup returns CDR1 MNHNY and CDR2 SVGAGI (reference sequence).

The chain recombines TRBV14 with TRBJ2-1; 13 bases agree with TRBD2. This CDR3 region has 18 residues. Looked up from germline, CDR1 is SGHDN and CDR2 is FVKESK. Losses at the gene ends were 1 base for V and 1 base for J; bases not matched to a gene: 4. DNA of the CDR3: TGTGCCAGCAGCCAAGGATGGACTAGCGGGGGTTCCTACAATGAGCAGTTCTTC. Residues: CASSQGWTSGGSYNEQFF. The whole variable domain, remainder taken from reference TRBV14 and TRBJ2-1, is EAGVTQFPSHSVIEKGQTVTLRCDPISGHDNLYWYRRVMGKEIKFLLHFVKESKQDESGMPNNRFLAERTGGTYSTLKVQPAELEDSGVYFCASSQGWTSGGSYNEQFFGPGTRLTVL.

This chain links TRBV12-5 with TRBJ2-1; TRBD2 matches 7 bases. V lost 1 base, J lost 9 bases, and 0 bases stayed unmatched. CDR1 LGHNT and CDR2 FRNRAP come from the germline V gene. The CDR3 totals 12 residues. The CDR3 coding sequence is TGTGCTAGTGGTTTGGGGGGGGGTGAGCAGTTCTTC. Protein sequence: CASGLGGGEQFF. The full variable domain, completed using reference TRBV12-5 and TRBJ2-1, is DARVTQTPRHKVTEMGQEVTMRCQPILGHNTVFWYRQTMMQGLELLAYFRNRAPLDDSGMPKDRFSAEMPDATLATLKIQPSEPRDSAVYFCASGLGGGEQFFGPGTRLTVL.

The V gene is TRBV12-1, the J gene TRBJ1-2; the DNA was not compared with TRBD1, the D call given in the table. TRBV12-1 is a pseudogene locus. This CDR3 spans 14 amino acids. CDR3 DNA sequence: TGTGCCAGCAGCTTTGCAAGGGGGCACTATGGCTACACCTTC. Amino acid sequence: CASSFARGHYGYTF.

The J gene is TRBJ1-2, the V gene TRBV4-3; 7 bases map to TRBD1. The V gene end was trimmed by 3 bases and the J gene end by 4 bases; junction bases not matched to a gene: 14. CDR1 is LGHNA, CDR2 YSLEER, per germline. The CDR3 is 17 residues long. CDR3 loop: CASSQQTGTALPYGYTF. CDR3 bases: TGCGCCAGCAGCCAGCAAACCGGGACAGCCTTGCCCTATGGCTACACCTTC.

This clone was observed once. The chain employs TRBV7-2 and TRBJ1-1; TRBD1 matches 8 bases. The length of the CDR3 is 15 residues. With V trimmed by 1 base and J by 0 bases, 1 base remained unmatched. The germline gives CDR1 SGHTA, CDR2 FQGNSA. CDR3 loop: CASSLGDRLNTEAFF. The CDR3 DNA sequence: TGTGCCAGCAGCTTAGGGGACAGGCTGAACACTGAAGCTTTCTTT.

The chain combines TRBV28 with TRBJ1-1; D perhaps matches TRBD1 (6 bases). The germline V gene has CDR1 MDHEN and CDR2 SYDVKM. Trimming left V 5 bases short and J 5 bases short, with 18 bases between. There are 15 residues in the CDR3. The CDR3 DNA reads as TGTGCCAGCAGTCCCAACAGGGCCCAGGGTACTGAAGCTTTCTTT. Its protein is CASSPNRAQGTEAFF.

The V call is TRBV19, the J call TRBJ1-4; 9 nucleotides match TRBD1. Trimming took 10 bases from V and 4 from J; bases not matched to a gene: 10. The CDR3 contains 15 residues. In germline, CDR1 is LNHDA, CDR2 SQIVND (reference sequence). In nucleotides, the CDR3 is TGTGCCACCCAATTCCCGGGACAGGGTAATGAAAAACTGTTTTTT. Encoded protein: CATQFPGQGNEKLFF.

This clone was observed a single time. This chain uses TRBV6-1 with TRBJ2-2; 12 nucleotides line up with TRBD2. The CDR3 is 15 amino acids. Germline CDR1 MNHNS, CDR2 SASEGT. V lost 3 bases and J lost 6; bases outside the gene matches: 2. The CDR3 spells CASSDGLAGPGELFF. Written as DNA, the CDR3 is TGTGCCAGCAGTGACGGACTAGCGGGACCCGGGGAGCTGTTTTTT.

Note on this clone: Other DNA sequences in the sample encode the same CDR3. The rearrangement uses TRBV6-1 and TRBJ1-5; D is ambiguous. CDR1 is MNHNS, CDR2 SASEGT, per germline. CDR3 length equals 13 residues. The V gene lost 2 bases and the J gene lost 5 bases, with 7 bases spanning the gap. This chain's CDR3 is CASSENRDQPQHF. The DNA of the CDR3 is TGTGCCAGCAGTGAAAACAGAGATCAGCCCCAGCATTTT.

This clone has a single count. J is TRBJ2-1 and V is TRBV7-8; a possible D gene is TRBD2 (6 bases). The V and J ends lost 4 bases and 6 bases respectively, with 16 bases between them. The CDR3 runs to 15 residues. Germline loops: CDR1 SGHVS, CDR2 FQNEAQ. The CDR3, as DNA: TGTGCCAGCAGCTCCGGTTCGGAGCGGGCCAATGAGCAGTTCTTC. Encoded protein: CASSSGSERANEQFF.

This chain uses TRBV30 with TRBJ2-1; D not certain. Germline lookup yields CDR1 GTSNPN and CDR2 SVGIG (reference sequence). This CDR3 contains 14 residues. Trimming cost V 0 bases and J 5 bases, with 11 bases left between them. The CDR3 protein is CAWSVLSSDNEQFF. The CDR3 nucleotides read TGTGCCTGGAGTGTCCTTTCTAGTGACAATGAGCAGTTCTTC.

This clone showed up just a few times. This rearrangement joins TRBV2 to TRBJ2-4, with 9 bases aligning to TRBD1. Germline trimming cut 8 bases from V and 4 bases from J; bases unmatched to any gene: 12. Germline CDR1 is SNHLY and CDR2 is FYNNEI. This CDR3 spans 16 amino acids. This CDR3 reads CASGDPGQGLKNIQYF. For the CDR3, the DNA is TGTGCCAGCGGGGACCCGGGACAGGGACTTAAAAACATTCAGTACTTC.

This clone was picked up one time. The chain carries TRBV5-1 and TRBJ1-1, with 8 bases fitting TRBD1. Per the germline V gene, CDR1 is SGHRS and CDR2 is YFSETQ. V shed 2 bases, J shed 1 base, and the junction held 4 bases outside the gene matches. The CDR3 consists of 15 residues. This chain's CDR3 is CASSLDGQGNTEAFF. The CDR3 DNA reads TGCGCCAGCAGCTTAGACGGACAGGGGAACACTGAAGCTTTCTTT.

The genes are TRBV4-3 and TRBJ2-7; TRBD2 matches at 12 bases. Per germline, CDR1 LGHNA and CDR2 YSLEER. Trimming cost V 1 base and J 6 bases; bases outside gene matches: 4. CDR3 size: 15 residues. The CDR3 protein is CASSQVPSGRGEQYF. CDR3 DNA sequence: TGCGCCAGCAGCCAAGTACCTAGCGGGAGGGGCGAGCAGTACTTC.